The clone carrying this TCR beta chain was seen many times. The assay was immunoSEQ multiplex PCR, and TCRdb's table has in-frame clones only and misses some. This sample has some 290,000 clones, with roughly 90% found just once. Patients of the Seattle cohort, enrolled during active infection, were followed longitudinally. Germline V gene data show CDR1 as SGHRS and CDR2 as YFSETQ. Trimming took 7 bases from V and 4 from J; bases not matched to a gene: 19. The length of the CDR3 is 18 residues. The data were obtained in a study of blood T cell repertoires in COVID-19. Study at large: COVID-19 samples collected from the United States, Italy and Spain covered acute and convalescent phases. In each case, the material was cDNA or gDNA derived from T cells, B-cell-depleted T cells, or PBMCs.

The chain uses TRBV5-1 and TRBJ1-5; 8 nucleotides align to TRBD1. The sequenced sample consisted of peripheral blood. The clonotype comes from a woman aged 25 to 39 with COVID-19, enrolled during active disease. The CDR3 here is CASPWTGLSVLRNQPQHF. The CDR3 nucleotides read TGCGCCAGCCCGTGGACAGGGCTATCCGTATTGAGGAATCAGCCCCAGCATTTT.